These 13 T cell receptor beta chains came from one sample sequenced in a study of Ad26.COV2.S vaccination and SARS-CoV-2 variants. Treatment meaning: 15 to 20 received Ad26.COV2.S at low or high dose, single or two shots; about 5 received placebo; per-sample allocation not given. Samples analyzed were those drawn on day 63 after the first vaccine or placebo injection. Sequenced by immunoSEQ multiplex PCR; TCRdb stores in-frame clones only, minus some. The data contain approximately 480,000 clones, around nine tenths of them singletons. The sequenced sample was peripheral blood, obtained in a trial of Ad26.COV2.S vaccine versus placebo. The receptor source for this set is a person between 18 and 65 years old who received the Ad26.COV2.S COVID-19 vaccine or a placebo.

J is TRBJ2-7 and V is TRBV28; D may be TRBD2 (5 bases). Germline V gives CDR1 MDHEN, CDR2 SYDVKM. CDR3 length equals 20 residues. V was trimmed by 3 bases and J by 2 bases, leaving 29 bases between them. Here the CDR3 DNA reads TGTGCCAGCAGTTTGTTCGGTAGCGCGAGTGTGACGGGAAGCACCTACGAGCAGTACTTC. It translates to CASSLFGSASVTGSTYEQYF.

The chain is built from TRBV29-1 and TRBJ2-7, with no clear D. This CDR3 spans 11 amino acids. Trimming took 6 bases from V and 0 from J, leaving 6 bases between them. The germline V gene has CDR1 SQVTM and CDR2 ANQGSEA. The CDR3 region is CSVVGSYEQYF. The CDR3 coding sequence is TGCAGCGTGGTCGGCTCCTACGAGCAGTACTTC.

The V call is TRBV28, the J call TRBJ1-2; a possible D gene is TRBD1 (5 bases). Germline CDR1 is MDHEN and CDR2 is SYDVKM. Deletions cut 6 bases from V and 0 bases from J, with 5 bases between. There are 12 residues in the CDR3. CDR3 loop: CASSRANYGYTF. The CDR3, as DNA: TGTGCCAGCAGCAGGGCTAACTATGGCTACACCTTC.

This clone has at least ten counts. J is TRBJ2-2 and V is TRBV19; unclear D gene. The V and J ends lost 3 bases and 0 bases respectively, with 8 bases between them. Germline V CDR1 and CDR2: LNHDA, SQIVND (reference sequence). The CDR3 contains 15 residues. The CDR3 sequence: CASSIYGANTGELFF. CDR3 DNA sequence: TGTGCCAGTAGTATCTATGGAGCGAACACCGGGGAGCTGTTTTTT. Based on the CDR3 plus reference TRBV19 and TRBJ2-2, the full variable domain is DGGITQSPKYLFRKEGQNVTLSCEQNLNHDAMYWYRQDPGQGLRLIYYSQIVNDFQKGDIAEGYSVSREKKESFPLTVTSAQKNPTAFYLCASSIYGANTGELFFGEGSRLTVL.

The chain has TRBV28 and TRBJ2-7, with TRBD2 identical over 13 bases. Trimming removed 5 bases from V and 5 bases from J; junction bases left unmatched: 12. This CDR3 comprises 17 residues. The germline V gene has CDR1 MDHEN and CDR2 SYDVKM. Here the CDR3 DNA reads TGTGCCAGCAGTCCACGGACTAGCGGGAGAGCCGGGAACGAGCAGTACTTC. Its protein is CASSPRTSGRAGNEQYF.

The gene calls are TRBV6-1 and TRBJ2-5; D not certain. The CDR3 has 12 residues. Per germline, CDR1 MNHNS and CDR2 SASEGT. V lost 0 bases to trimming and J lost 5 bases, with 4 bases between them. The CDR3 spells CASSEAGETQYF. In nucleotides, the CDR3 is TGTGCCAGCAGTGAAGCAGGGGAGACCCAGTACTTC.

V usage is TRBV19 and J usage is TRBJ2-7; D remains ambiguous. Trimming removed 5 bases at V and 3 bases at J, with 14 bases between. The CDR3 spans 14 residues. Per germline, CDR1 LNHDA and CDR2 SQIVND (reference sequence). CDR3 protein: CASSLTYAGYEQYF. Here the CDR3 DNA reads TGTGCCAGTAGTCTAACCTATGCTGGCTACGAGCAGTACTTC. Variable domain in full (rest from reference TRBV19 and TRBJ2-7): DGGITQSPKYLFRKEGQNVTLSCEQNLNHDAMYWYRQDPGQGLRLIYYSQIVNDFQKGDIAEGYSVSREKKESFPLTVTSAQKNPTAFYLCASSLTYAGYEQYFGPGTRLTVT.

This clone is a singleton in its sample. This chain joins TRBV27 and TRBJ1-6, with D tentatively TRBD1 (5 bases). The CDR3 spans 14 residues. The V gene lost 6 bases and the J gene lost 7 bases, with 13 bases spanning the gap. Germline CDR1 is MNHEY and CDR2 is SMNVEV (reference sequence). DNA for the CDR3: TGTGCCAGCAGAACCGGGACGGAAAATTCACCCCTCCACTTT. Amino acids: CASRTGTENSPLHF.

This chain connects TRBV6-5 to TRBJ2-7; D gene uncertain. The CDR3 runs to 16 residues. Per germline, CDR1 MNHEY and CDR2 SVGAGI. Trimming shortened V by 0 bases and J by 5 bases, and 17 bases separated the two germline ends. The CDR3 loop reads CASSYSLRASTHEQYF. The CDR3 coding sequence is TGTGCCAGCAGTTACTCGTTACGGGCCTCAACCCACGAGCAGTACTTC.

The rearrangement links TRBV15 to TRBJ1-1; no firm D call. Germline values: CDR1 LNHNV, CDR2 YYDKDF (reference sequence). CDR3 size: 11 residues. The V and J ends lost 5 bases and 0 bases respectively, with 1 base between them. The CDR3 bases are TGTGCCACCAGCTTGAACACTGAAGCTTTCTTT. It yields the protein CATSLNTEAFF.

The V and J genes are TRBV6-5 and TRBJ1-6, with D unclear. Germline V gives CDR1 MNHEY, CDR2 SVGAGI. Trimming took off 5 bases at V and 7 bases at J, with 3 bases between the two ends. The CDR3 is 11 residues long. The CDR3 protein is CASSTNSPLHF. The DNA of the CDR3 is TGTGCCAGCAGTACAAATTCACCCCTCCACTTT.

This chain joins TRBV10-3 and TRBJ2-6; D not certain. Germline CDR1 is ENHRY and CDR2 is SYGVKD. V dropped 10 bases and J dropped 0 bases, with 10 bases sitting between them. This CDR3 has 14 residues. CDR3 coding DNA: TGTGCCACCCCGGTAAGCTCTGGGGCCAACGTCCTGACTTTC. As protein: CATPVSSGANVLTF.

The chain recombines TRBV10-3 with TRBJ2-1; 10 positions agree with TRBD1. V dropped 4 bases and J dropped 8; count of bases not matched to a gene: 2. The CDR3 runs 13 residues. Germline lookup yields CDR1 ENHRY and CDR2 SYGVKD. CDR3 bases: TGTGCCATCAGTGGACAGGGGGCCTATGAGCAGTTCTTC. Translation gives CAISGQGAYEQFF.